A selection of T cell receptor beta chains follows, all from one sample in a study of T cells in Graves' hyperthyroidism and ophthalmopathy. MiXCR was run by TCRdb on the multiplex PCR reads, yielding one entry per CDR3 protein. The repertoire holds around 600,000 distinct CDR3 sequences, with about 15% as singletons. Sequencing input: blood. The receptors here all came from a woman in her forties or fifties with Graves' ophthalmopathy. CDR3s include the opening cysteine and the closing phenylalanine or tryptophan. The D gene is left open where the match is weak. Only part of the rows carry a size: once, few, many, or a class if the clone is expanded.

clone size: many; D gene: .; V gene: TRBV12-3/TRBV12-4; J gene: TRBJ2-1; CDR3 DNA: TGTGCCAGCAGAATAACCAGGGGCAATGAGCAGTTCTTC; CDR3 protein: CASRITRGNEQFF
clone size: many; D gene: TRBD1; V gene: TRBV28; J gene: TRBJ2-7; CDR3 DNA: TGTGCCAGCAGTTTCTTCAGGGGGAGCCACGAGCAGTACTTC; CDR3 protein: CASSFFRGSHEQYF
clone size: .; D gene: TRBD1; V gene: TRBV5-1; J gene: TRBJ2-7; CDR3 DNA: TGCGCCAGCAGCTTGGAGGGACAGGGTAGCGAGCAGTACTTC; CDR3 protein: CASSLEGQGSEQYF
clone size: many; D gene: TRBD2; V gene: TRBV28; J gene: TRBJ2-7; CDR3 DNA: TGTGCCAGCAGTTTGGTAATCGGCGGGAGGGCCACCTACGAGCAGTACTTC; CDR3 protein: CASSLVIGGRATYEQYF
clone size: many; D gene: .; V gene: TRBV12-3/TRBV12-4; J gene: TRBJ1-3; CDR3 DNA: TGTGCCAGCAGTTTTCGTCGTAACAGCTCCACTGGAAACACCATATATTTT; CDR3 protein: CASSFRRNSSTGNTIYF
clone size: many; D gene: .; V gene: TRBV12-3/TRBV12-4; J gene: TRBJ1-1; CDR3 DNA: TGTGCCAGCAGAGTTAGGCAGAACACTGAAGCTTTCTTT; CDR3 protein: CASRVRQNTEAFF
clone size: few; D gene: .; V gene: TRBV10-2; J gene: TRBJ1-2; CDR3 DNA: TGCGCCAGCAGTGAGCGGCAGGGGAACTGTGGCTACACCTTC; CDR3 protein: CASSERQGNCGYTF
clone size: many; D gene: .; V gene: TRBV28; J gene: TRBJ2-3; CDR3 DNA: TGTGCCAGCAGGGAGCGGGACAGTTTAAACACAGATACGCAGTATTTT; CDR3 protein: CASRERDSLNTDTQYF
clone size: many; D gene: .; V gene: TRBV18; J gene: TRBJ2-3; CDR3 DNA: TGTGCCAGCTCCCCCGTAGTGGGTACAGATACGCAGTATTTT; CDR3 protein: CASSPVVGTDTQYF
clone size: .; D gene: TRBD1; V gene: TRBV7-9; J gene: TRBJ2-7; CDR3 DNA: TGTGCCAGCAGCTTAGGGACAGGGTGGCGAGAGCAGTACTTC; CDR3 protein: CASSLGTGWREQYF
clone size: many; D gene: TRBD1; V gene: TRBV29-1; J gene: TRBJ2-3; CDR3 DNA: TGCAGCGTCCCGGGACAGGGTCCAGATACGCAGTATTTT; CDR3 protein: CSVPGQGPDTQYF
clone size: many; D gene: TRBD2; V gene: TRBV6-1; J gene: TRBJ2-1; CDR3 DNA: TGTGCCAGCAGTGGACTAGCGGGGCGGGACAATGAGCAGTTCTTC; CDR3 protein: CASSGLAGRDNEQFF
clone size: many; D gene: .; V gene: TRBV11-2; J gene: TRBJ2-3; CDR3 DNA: TGTGCCAGCAGCTTAGCCCCCGTAAGACTAGAAGATACGCAGTATTTT; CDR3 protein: CASSLAPVRLEDTQYF
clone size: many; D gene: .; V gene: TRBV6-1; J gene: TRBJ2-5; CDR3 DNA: TGTGCCAGCGTCGAGACAGGAATACAAGAGACCCAGTACTTC; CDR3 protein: CASVETGIQETQYF
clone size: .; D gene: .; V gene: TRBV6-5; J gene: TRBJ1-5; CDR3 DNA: TGTGCCAGCAGTATCGGACCGTTGAATCAGCCCCAGCATTTT; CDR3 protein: CASSIGPLNQPQHF
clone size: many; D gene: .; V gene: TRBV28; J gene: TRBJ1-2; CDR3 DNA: TGTGCCAGCAGTTTAGTCAACGATGGCTACACCTTC; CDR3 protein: CASSLVNDGYTF
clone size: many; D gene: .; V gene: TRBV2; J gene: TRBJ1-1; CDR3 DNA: TGTGCCAGCAGTCGACCAGGGGCGGGGAACACTGAAGCTTTCTTT; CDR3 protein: CASSRPGAGNTEAFF
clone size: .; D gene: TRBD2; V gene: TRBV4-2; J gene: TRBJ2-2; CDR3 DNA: TGTGCCAGCAGCCTTAGCGGGAGGGCCGGGGAGCTGTTTTTT; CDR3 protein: CASSLSGRAGELFF
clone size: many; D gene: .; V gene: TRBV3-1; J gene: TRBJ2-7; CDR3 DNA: TGTGCCAGCAGCCCCAGCCCGGGAACCACCTACGAGCAGTACTTC; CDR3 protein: CASSPSPGTTYEQYF
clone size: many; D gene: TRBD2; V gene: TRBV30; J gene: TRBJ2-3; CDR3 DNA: TGTGCCTGGAATCCGGGACTAGCGGGAGGGCCCACAGATCTCACAGATACGCAGTATTTT; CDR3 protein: CAWNPGLAGGPTDLTDTQYF
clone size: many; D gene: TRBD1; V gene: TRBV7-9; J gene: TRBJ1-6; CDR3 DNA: TGTGCCAGCAGCATGAGACAGGGAGATTCACCCCTCCACTTT; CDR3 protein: CASSMRQGDSPLHF
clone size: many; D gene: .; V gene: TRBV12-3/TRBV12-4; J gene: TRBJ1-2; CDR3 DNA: TGTGCCAGCAGTTTCGGCTTCTATGGCTACACCTTC; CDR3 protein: CASSFGFYGYTF
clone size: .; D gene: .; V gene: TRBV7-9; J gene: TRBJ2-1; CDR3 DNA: TGTGCCAGCAGCCTATCGACTAGGGCAAACTACAATGAGCAGTTCTTC; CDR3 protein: CASSLSTRANYNEQFF
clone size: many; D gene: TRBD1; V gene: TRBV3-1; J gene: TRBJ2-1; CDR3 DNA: TGTGCCAGCAGCGGGCCCCGTCCTCGACAGGGGATCCATGAGCAGTTCTTC; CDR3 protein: CASSGPRPRQGIHEQFF
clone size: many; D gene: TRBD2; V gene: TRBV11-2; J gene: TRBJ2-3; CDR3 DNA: TGTGCCAGCAGCTACGGCGCAATAGCGGGAGGGCCGATAGATACGCAGTATTTT; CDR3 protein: CASSYGAIAGGPIDTQYF
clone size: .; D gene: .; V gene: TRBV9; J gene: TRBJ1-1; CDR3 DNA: TGTGCCAGCAGCGTAGGGTGGGAGGAAAACACTGAAGCTTTCTTT; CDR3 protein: CASSVGWEENTEAFF
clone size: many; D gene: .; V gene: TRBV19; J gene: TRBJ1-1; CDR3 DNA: TGTGCCAGTAGTTTTGGGACGGCGACTGAAGCTTTCTTT; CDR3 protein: CASSFGTATEAFF
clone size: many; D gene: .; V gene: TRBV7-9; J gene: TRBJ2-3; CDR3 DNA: TGTGCCAGCAGATTCCGGGCAGCGGCAGATACGCAGTATTTT; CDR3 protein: CASRFRAAADTQYF
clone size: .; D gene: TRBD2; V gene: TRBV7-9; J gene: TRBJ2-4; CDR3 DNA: TGTGCCAGCAGCCCACCGGGACTAGCGGAAAACATTCAGTACTTC; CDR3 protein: CASSPPGLAENIQYF
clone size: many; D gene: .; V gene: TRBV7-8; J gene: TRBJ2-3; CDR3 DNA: TGTGCCAGCAGCTTACCAGGACTGGAGGGGGATACGCAGTATTTT; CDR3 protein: CASSLPGLEGDTQYF
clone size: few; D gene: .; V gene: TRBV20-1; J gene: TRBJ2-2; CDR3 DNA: TGCAGTGCTAGAGATCGAAGGGGGGGATACACCGGGGAGCTGTTTTTT; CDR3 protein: CSARDRRGGYTGELFF
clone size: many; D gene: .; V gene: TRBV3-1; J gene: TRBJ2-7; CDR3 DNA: TGTGCCAGCAGCCAAGACAGGGGGGGGTACTACGAGCAGTACTTC; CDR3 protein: CASSQDRGGYYEQYF
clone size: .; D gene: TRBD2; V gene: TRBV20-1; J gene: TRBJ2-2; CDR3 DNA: TGCAGTGCTAGGTCAACTAGCGGGGGCGCGAACACCGGGGAGCTGTTTTTT; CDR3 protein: CSARSTSGGANTGELFF
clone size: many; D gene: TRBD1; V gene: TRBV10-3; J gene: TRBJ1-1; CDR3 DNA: TGTGCCGCCTCGGGACAGGCGAACACTGAAGCTTTCTTT; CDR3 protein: CAASGQANTEAFF
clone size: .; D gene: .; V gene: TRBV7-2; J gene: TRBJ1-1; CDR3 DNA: TGTGCCAGCAACGGACAGTTGAACACTGTAGCTTTCTTT; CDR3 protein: CASNGQLNTVAFF
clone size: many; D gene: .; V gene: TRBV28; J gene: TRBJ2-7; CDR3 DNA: TGTGCCAGCACCCCGGGATCAGATTTCTACGAGCAGTACTTC; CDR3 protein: CASTPGSDFYEQYF
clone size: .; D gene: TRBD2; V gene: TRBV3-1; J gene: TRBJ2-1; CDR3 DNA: TGTGCCAGCAGCCAAGATCGGACTAGTTACGTACTAGACAATGAGCAGTTCTTC; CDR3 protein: CASSQDRTSYVLDNEQFF
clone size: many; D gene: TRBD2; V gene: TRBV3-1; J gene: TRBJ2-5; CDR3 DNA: TGTGCCAGCAGCCAAGGGACTAGCGGGACCCTACGGTACTTC; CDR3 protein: CASSQGTSGTLRYF
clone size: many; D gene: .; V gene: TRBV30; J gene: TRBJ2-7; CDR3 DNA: TGTGCCTGGACGGTGGGGTTCTACGAGCAGTACTTC; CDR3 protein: CAWTVGFYEQYF
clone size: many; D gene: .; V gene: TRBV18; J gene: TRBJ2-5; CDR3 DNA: TGTGCCAGCTCACCTTCCGGGACACAAGAGACCCAGTACTTC; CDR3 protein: CASSPSGTQETQYF
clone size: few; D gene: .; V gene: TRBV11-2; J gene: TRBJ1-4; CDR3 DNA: TGTGCCAGCAGCTACCCGGGGGTAGAAAAACTGTTTTTT; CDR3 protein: CASSYPGVEKLFF
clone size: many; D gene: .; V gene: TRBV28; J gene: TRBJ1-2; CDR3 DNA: TGTGCCAGCAGTCCCATGCTCGGGCAGGGACACTATGGCTACACCTTC; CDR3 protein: CASSPMLGQGHYGYTF
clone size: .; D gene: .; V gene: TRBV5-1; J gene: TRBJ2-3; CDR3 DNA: TGCGCCAGCAGCTTCTTGGGACACCGTGCGGACACAGATACGCAGTATTTT; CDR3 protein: CASSFLGHRADTDTQYF